The 15 T cell receptor beta chains below were found in one sample sequenced in a study of T cell responses to AZD1222 COVID-19 vaccine. Sequenced by immunoSEQ multiplex PCR; TCRdb stores in-frame clones only, minus some. The sample records some 47,000 clones, 87% being singletons. The source was peripheral blood, collected 28 days after the second AZD1222 dose. All receptors derive from an adult who received the AZD1222 COVID-19 vaccine.

The V and J genes are TRBV6-1 and TRBJ1-1; 10 bases map to TRBD1. V lost 3 bases, J lost 2 bases, and 9 bases stayed unmatched. Looked up from germline, CDR1 is MNHNS and CDR2 is SASEGT. This CDR3 has 17 amino acids. This CDR3 is CASSEGQGRNINTEAFF. The CDR3 DNA reads TGTGCCAGCAGTGAGGGACAGGGGCGCAATATTAACACTGAAGCTTTCTTT.

This clone was counted a few times. The chain employs TRBV6-5 and TRBJ1-3, with D hard to call. V was shortened by 10 bases and J by 0 bases, with 7 bases between the two germline ends. Germline values: CDR1 MNHEY, CDR2 SVGAGI. The CDR3 loop spans 12 amino acids. The CDR3 loop is CATQSSGNTIYF. As DNA, the CDR3 is TGTGCCACCCAGAGCTCTGGAAACACCATATATTTT.

This rearrangement joins TRBV28 to TRBJ2-7; TRBD1 or TRBD2 may be the D gene (5 bases each). Germline lookup yields CDR1 MDHEN and CDR2 SYDVKM. This CDR3 contains 15 residues. Trimming left V 4 bases short and J 2 bases short, with 15 bases between. The CDR3 DNA follows: TGTGCCAGCAGTTATTCCGGGACCCTCACCTACGAGCAGTACTTC. It is translated as CASSYSGTLTYEQYF.

This rearrangement joins TRBV14 to TRBJ1-2, with D maybe TRBD1 (5 bases). The V end lost 4 bases, the J end lost 3 bases, and 15 bases lay between the germline ends. Germline loops: CDR1 SGHDN, CDR2 FVKESK. This CDR3 spans 15 amino acids. The CDR3, as DNA: TGTGCCAGCAGCCCCCACGGAACAGGCCACTATGGCTACACCTTC. It is translated as CASSPHGTGHYGYTF. The full variable domain, completed using reference TRBV14 and TRBJ1-2, is EAGVTQFPSHSVIEKGQTVTLRCDPISGHDNLYWYRRVMGKEIKFLLHFVKESKQDESGMPNNRFLAERTGGTYSTLKVQPAELEDSGVYFCASSPHGTGHYGYTFGSGTRLTVV.

The V gene is TRBV5-8, the J gene TRBJ2-3, with 8 bases that match TRBD2. The CDR3 consists of 17 residues. Looked up from germline, CDR1 is SGHTS and CDR2 is YDEGEE. With V trimmed by 1 base and J by 8 bases, 15 bases remained unmatched. In nucleotides, the CDR3 is TGTGCCAGCAGCTTGTTTGCGGGAGGCGCCCGGGGGGGTACGCAGTATTTT. Translation: CASSLFAGGARGGTQYF.

V gene TRBV5-5 combines with J gene TRBJ2-7, with a possible D match to TRBD2 (6 bases). CDR3 length: 14 amino acids. Germline values: CDR1 SGHKS, CDR2 YYEKEE (reference sequence). Trimming shortened V by 4 bases and J by 0 bases, and 11 bases separated the two germline ends. CDR3 region: CASSRDSNSYEQYF. CDR3 sequence (DNA): TGTGCCAGCAGCCGGGACTCAAACTCCTACGAGCAGTACTTC.

The rearrangement joins TRBV18 to TRBJ2-7; D gene ambiguous. The CDR3 has 13 residues. Germline CDR1 reads KGHSH; CDR2 reads LQKENI. The V and J ends lost 6 bases and 2 bases respectively, with 11 bases between them. The CDR3 bases are TGTGCCAGCTCTATCACGAATACCTACGAGCAGTACTTC. Translated, it gives CASSITNTYEQYF.

V gene TRBV6-5 combines with J gene TRBJ1-1; no firm D call. The V end was cut by 5 bases, the J end by 5 bases, with 9 bases between. CDR3 length equals 12 residues. Germline V gives CDR1 MNHEY, CDR2 SVGAGI. The CDR3 DNA reads as TGTGCCAGCAGTCGGGTCGGGACTGAAGCTTTCTTT. Translation: CASSRVGTEAFF.

This clone has only a few counts. CDR3 in DNA: TGTGCCAGTAGTATAGATAGCGGGAGCTCCTACAATGAGCAGTTCTTC. As protein: CASSIDSGSSYNEQFF. This chain uses TRBV19 with TRBJ2-1, with 9 bases fitting TRBD2. This CDR3 has 16 residues. Unmatched junction bases numbered 0, after V lost 0 bases and J lost 0 bases. Germline loops: CDR1 LNHDA, CDR2 SQIVND (reference sequence). Based on the CDR3 plus reference TRBV19 and TRBJ2-1, the full variable domain is DGGITQSPKYLFRKEGQNVTLSCEQNLNHDAMYWYRQDPGQGLRLIYYSQIVNDFQKGDIAEGYSVSREKKESFPLTVTSAQKNPTAFYLCASSIDSGSSYNEQFFGPGTRLTVL.

The genes are TRBV7-6 and TRBJ2-3; 9 bases match TRBD2. V shed 5 bases, J shed 10 bases, and the junction held 16 bases outside the gene matches. The CDR3 is 16 amino acids. Germline V CDR1 and CDR2: SGHVS, FNYEAQ. The CDR3 bases are TGTGCCAGCAGCCCCCGAGCGGGAGGCCTCACTTGGGCGCAGTATTTT. Its protein product is CASSPRAGGLTWAQYF.

This chain uses TRBV6-6 with TRBJ2-2; D unclear. The CDR3 consists of 13 residues. Germline assignment: CDR1 MNHNY and CDR2 SVGAGI (reference sequence). V lost 6 bases, J lost 4 bases, and 9 bases lay in between. The CDR3 nucleotides read TGTGCCAGCAGGAACGGGCCCACCGGGGAGCTGTTTTTT. Translating gives CASRNGPTGELFF.

The V call is TRBV28, the J call TRBJ2-7; D gene unclear. The CDR3 runs 11 residues. V was clipped by 6 bases and J by 4 bases, with 7 bases between them. CDR1 is MDHEN and CDR2 is SYDVKM in the germline V gene. The CDR3 here is CASRNIYEQYF. Here the CDR3 DNA reads TGTGCCAGCAGGAACATATACGAGCAGTACTTC.

The rearrangement links TRBV19 to TRBJ2-1; 8 bases fit TRBD2. Trimming took 3 bases from V and 4 from J; bases not matched to a gene: 8. CDR1 is LNHDA, CDR2 SQIVND, per germline (reference sequence). The CDR3 is made up of 16 amino acids. DNA for the CDR3: TGTGCCAGTAGTATCCGAGCGGGAGTGGTTTACAATGAGCAGTTCTTC. Its protein is CASSIRAGVVYNEQFF.

V usage is TRBV9 and J usage is TRBJ1-1, with a tentative D call TRBD1 (5 bases). V was pared by 3 bases and J by 3 bases, with 9 bases between. The CDR3 is 13 amino acids. Per the germline V gene, CDR1 is SGDLS and CDR2 is YYNGEE. The CDR3 is CASSARQYTEAFF. For the CDR3, the DNA is TGTGCCAGCAGCGCACGACAGTACACTGAAGCTTTCTTT. Using reference TRBV9 and TRBJ1-1 for the parts outside the CDR3, the full variable domain is DSGVTQTPKHLITATGQRVTLRCSPRSGDLSVYWYQQSLDQGLQFLIQYYNGEERAKGNILERFSAQQFPDLHSELNLSSLELGDSALYFCASSARQYTEAFFGQGTRLTVV.

The CDR3 sequence is CASSLGDGAGGNTIYF. The CDR3 region has the DNA TGCGCCAGCAGCTTGGGAGACGGGGCGGGCGGAAACACCATATATTTT. This chain connects TRBV5-1 to TRBJ1-3; TRBD1 is a possible D gene (5 bases). Trimming took off 0 bases at V and 4 bases at J, with 14 bases between the two ends. Looked up from germline, CDR1 is SGHRS and CDR2 is YFSETQ. The CDR3 spans 16 residues. The full variable domain, with the rest looked up from reference TRBV5-1 and TRBJ1-3, is KAGVTQTPRYLIKTRGQQVTLSCSPISGHRSVSWYQQTPGQGLQFLFEYFSETQRNKGNFPGRFSGRQFSNSRSEMNVSTLELGDSALYLCASSLGDGAGGNTIYFGEGSWLTVV.